This TCR beta chain was recorded in a study of T cells in Graves' hyperthyroidism and ophthalmopathy. Amplified TCR beta CDR3 regions came from RNA transcripts. Carried out on the TCR CDR3, a first-round RT-PCR used the HTBI primer set. In TCRdb, the multiplex PCR reads were re-called with MiXCR into one record per CDR3 protein. The sample contains roughly 300,000 distinct CDR3 sequences, approximately 15% of which appear only once. It was uncontrolled infection, other autoimmune disease, pregnancy or lactation that excluded patients. The TCR was taken from a woman in her thirties with Graves' hyperthyroidism. Material: blood.

The CDR3 DNA follows: TGTGCCAGCAGCCGAGCGGGAGCCATCGGCGAGCAGTACTTC. This gives the protein CASSRAGAIGEQYF. The chain links TRBV3-1 to TRBJ2-7; TRBD2 agrees at 8 bases. Germline V gives CDR1 LGHDT, CDR2 YNNKEL (reference sequence). Trimming removed 4 bases from V and 6 bases from J; junction bases left unmatched: 8. The CDR3 covers 14 residues.